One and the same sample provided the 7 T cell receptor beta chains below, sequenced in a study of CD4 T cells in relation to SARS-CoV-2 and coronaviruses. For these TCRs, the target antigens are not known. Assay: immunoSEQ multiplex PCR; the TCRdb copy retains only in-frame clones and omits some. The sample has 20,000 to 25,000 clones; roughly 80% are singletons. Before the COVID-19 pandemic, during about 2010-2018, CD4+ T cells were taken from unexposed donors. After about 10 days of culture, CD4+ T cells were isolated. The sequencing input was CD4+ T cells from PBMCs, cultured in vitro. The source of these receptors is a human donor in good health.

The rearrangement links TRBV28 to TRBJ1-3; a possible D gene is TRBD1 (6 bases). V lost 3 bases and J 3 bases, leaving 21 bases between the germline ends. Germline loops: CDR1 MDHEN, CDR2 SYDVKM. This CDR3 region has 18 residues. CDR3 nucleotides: TGTGCCAGCAGTTTTATGGGTCTCGGGACAAGGAGTGGAAACACCATATATTTT. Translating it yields CASSFMGLGTRSGNTIYF.

Written as DNA, the CDR3 is TGTGCCAGCAGCCTGGGACAGGGTCTTGGCTACACCTTC. Amino acids: CASSLGQGLGYTF. The rearrangement joins TRBV14 to TRBJ1-2; 9 nucleotides align to TRBD1. V lost 4 bases to trimming and J lost 7 bases; unmatched junction nucleotides: 4. Germline CDR1 reads SGHDN; CDR2 reads FVKESK. There are 13 residues in the CDR3.

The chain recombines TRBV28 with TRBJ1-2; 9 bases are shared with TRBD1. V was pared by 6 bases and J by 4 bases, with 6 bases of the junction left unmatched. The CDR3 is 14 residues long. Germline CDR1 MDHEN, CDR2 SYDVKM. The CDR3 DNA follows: TGTGCCAGCAGACCCCGGGACAGGGTCTATGGCTACACCTTC. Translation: CASRPRDRVYGYTF.

The CDR3 sequence: CAWSDEAKGNTIYF. The CDR3 bases are TGTGCCTGGAGTGATGAGGCGAAGGGAAACACCATATATTTT. This rearrangement joins TRBV30 to TRBJ1-3; no definite D call. The V gene lost 1 base and the J gene lost 4 bases, with 11 bases spanning the gap. Germline V gene data show CDR1 as GTSNPN and CDR2 as SVGIG (reference sequence). CDR3 length: 14 residues.

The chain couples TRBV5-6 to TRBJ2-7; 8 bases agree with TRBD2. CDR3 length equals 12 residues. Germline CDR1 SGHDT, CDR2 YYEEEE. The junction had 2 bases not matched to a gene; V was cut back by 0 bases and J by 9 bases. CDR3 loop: CASSLGGLAQYF. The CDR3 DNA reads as TGTGCCAGCAGCTTGGGAGGACTAGCGCAGTACTTC.

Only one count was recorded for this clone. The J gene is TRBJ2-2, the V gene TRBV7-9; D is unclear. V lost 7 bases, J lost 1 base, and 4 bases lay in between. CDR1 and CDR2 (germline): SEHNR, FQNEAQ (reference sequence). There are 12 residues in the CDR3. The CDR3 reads CASTRNTGELFF. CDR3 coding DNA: TGTGCCAGCACCAGGAACACCGGGGAGCTGTTTTTT.

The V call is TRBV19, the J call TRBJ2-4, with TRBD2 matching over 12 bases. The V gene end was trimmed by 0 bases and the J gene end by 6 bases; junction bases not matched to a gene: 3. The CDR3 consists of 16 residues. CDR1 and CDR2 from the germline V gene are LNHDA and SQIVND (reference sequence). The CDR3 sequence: CASSIEGLAGVNIQYF. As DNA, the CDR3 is TGTGCCAGTAGTATAGAGGGACTAGCGGGTGTAAACATTCAGTACTTC. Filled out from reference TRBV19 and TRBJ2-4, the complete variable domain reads DGGITQSPKYLFRKEGQNVTLSCEQNLNHDAMYWYRQDPGQGLRLIYYSQIVNDFQKGDIAEGYSVSREKKESFPLTVTSAQKNPTAFYLCASSIEGLAGVNIQYFGAGTRLSVL.